What follows is one T cell receptor beta chain and its context. Its antigen is still unknown. It has no much larger one-base neighbor in the sample; base qualities were not kept. The immunoSEQ Assay, a bias-controlled multiplex PCR, was used to amplify TCRbeta CDR3 regions from genomic DNA. In the paper's pipeline: The number of nucleated cells in each sample was estimated from the amplification of reference gene primers within the assay. To quantify the absolute abundance of each unique TCRbeta CDR3 rearrangement, sequence reads were collapsed and filtered. For each sample, productive Simpson clonality was calculated as the square root of Simpson's diversity index over productive rearrangements. TCRdb took this table from immuneACCESS and kept in-frame rearrangements with V and J called. Such tables lack part of the clones; where checked against another copy, unresolved V genes explain under half of the gap, and the rest is unexplained. V and J calls and clone size are copied from that table; D and trimming were computed from the DNA. The sample yields tens of thousands of clones; approximately 82% were counted once. Over 10% of the sample is taken by the ten largest.

This entry comes from a study of blood T cell repertoires in COVID-19 (TCRdb year 2020). Concerning the study at large: Collaborator samples came from the United States, Italy and Spain and covered acute and convalescent phases of COVID-19. Where available, HLA class I and class II types were taken from metadata supplied by the sample provider and were not determined by assay-based typing. The material from the prospective study consisted of cDNA or gDNA derived from T cells, B-cell-depleted T cells, or PBMCs. Samples came from the ongoing ImmuneRACE study (first 160 participants) plus 1,254 subjects from 6 global collaborators. A freely available public database, intended as a resource for researchers studying the immune response to SARS-CoV-2, is where the repertoires were released. The sample metadata nearly always contained a de-identified subject ID, COVID-19 status, age in years and sex. Deeply sampled blood TCRbeta repertoires from subjects exposed to, actively infected with, or recovered from COVID-19 were included in the dataset. Beyond this particular receptor, the publication reports: How much clinical and demographic metadata was included differed by source and by participant, and the metadata was provided uncurated.

Taken from the germline V gene, the CDR1 and CDR2 loops are KGHSH and LQKENI. The CDR3 covers 14 residues, taking in both the cysteine and the phenylalanine. Here the CDR3 DNA is all that survives: 42 bases in frame from base 1. V and J are truncated by 2 bases and 1 base respectively, leaving an intervening sequence of 9 bases. Each collaborating institution followed its own protocols to collect whole blood in K2EDTA tubes. For TCRbeta analysis, collaborator samples were shipped as frozen whole blood, as isolated PBMCs, or as DNA extracted from either sample type. The sample comprised peripheral blood. The chain links TRBV18 with TRBJ2-7; a tentative D match to TRBD1 spans 5 bases. The receptor was isolated from a human donor in a cohort sampled during active COVID-19. The CDR3 loop reads CASSPRQRSYEQYF. The nucleotide sequence reads as follows: TGTGCCAGCTCACCAAGACAGAGATCCTACGAGCAGTACTTC.